This T cell receptor (beta chain) was sequenced in a study of T cells in Graves' hyperthyroidism and ophthalmopathy. RNA transcripts served as the template for amplifying TCR beta CDR3 regions. TCR CDR3 underwent first-round RT-PCR with the HTBI primer set. A single record per CDR3 protein comes from TCRdb applying MiXCR to the multiplex PCR reads. Found here are 500,000 or so distinct CDR3 sequences, under 20% of them singletons; the top ten hold roughly 18%. V gave up 3 bases and J gave up 5 bases; unmatched junction bases: 8. The CDR3 contains 15 residues. This clonotype has ten or more counts. The sequencing sample was made of blood. This chain joins TRBV12-3 or TRBV12-4 and TRBJ2-5; 8 bases match TRBD2. This receptor was taken from a woman aged 18-30 years with Graves' ophthalmopathy. In DNA, the CDR3 is TGTGCCAGCAGTTTGGAACGGGGGGGCCTGGAGACCCAGTACTTC. Amino acids: CASSLERGGLETQYF.